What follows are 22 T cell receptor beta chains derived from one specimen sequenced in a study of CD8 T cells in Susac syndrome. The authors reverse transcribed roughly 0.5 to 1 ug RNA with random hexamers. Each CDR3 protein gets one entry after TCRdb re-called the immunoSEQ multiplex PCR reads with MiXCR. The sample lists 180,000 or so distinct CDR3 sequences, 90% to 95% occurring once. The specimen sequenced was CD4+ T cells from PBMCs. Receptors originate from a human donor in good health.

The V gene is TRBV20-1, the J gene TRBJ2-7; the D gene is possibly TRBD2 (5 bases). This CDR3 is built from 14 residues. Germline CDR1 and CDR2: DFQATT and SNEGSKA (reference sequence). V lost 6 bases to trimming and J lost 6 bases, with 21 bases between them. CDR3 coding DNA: TGCAGTGCAGTGAACCCGACTGCGGGCCTCGAGCAGTACTTC. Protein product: CSAVNPTAGLEQYF.

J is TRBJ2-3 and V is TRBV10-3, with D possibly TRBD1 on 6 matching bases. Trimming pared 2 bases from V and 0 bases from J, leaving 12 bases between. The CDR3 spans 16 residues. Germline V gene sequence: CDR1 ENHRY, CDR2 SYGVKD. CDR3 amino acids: CAISESRQGSTDTQYF. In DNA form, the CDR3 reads TGTGCCATCAGTGAGAGTCGGCAGGGGAGCACAGATACGCAGTATTTT.

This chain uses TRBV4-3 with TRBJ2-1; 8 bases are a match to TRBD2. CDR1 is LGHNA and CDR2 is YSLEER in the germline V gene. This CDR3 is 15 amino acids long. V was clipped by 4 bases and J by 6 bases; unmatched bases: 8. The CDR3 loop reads CASSPRLAMGNEQFF. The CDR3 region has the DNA TGCGCCAGCAGCCCTCGACTAGCGATGGGCAATGAGCAGTTCTTC.

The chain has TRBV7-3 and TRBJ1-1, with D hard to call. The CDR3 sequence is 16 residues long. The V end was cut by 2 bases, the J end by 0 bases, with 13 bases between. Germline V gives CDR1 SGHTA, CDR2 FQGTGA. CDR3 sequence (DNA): TGTGCCAGCAGCTTATCACCGGGCTCCGTGAACACTGAAGCTTTCTTT. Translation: CASSLSPGSVNTEAFF.

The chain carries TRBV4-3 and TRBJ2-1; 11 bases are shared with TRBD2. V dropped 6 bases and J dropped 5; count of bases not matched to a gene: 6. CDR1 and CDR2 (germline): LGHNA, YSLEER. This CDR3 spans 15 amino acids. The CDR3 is CASRPGLADNNEQFF. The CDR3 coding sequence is TGCGCCAGCAGGCCGGGACTAGCGGATAACAATGAGCAGTTCTTC.

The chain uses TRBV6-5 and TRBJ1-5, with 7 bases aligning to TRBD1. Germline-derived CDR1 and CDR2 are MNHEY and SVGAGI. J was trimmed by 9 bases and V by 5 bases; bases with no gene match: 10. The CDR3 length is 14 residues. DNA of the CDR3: TGTGCCAGCAGTAGGGACAGTCGTGGCCGGCCCCAGCATTTT. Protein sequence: CASSRDSRGRPQHF.

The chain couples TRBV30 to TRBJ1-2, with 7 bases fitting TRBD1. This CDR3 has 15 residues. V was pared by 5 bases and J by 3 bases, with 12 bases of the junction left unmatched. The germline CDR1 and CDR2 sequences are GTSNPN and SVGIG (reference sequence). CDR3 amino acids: CAWDSGGMGYYGYTF. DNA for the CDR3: TGTGCCTGGGACTCAGGGGGGATGGGGTACTATGGCTACACCTTC.

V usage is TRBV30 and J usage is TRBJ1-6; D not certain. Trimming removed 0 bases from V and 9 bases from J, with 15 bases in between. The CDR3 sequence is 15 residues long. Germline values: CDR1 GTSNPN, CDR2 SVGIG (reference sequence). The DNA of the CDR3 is TGTGCCTGGAGTGTAGGCAGCCTGGGCACTTCACCCCTCCACTTT. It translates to CAWSVGSLGTSPLHF.

The CDR3 spells CASSLAGRGEAFF. The DNA for the CDR3 is TGTGCCAGCAGCTTAGCCGGGCGGGGTGAAGCTTTCTTT. The chain links TRBV7-9 to TRBJ1-1; D is unclear. Germline V gene lookup returns CDR1 SEHNR and CDR2 FQNEAQ (reference sequence). V lost 0 bases and J lost 7, with 9 bases in between. This CDR3 has 13 residues.

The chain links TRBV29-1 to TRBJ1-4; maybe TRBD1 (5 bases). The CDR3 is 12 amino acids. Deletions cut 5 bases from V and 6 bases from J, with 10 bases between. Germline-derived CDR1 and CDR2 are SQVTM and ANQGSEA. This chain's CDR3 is CSVTGHDEKLFF. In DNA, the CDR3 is TGCAGCGTTACGGGGCATGATGAAAAACTGTTTTTT.

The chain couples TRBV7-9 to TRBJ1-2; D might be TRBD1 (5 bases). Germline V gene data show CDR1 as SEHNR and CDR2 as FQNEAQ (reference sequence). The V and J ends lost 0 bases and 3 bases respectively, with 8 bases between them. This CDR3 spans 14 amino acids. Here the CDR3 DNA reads TGTGCCAGCAGCTTAGCGGCAGGGTACTATGGCTACACCTTC. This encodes CASSLAAGYYGYTF.

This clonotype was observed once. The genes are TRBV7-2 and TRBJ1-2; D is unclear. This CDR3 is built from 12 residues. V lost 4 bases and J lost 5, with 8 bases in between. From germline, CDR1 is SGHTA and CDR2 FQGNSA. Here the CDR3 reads CASSSGGYGYTF. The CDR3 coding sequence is TGTGCCAGCAGCTCCGGCGGATATGGCTACACCTTC.

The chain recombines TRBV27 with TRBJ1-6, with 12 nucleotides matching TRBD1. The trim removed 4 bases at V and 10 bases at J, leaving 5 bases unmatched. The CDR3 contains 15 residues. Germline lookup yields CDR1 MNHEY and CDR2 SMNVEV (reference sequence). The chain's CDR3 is CASSSRDRGLSPLHF. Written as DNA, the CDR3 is TGTGCCAGCAGTTCGAGGGACAGGGGGCTGTCACCCCTCCACTTT.

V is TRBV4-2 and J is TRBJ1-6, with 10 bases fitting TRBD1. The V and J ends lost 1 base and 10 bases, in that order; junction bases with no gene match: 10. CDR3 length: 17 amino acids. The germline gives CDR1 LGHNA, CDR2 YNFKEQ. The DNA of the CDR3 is TGTGCCAGCAGCCAAGTTTCCCATGGGACAGGGGTATCACCCCTCCACTTT. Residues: CASSQVSHGTGVSPLHF.

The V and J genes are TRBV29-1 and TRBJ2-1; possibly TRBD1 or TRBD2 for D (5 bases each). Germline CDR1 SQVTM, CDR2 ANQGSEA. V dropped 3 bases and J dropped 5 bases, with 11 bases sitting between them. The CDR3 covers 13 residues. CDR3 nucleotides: TGCAGCGTTGAGGACGGGGCGGACAATGAGCAGTTCTTC. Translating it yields CSVEDGADNEQFF.

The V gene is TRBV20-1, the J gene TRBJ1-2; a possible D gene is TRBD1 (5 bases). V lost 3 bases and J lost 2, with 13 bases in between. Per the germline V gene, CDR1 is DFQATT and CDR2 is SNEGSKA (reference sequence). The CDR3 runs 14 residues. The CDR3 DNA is TGCAGTGCTAGGGGGGTAGGATCAAACTATGGCTACACCTTC. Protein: CSARGVGSNYGYTF.

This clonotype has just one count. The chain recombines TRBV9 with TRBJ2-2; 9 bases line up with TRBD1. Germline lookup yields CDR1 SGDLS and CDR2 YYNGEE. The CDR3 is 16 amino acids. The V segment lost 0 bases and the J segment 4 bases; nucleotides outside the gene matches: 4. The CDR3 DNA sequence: TGTGCCAGCAGCGTAGGGGGACAGGGAAGCACCGGGGAGCTGTTTTTT. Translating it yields CASSVGGQGSTGELFF. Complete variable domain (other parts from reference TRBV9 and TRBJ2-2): DSGVTQTPKHLITATGQRVTLRCSPRSGDLSVYWYQQSLDQGLQFLIQYYNGEERAKGNILERFSAQQFPDLHSELNLSSLELGDSALYFCASSVGGQGSTGELFFGEGSRLTVL.

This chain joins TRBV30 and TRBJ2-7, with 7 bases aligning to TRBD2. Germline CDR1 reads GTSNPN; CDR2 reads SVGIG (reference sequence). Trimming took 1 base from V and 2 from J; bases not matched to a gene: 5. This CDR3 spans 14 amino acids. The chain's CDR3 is CAWSAGLVTYEQYF. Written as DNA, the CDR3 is TGTGCCTGGAGTGCCGGACTAGTAACCTACGAGCAGTACTTC.

The CDR3 is CASSRGTTANQPQHF. In DNA form, the CDR3 reads TGTGCCAGCAGCCGGGGGACGACGGCTAATCAGCCCCAGCATTTT. The chain recombines TRBV3-1 with TRBJ1-5, with D tentatively TRBD1 (5 bases). The CDR3 spans 15 residues. Germline loops: CDR1 LGHDT, CDR2 YNNKEL (reference sequence). V was trimmed by 4 bases and J by 4 bases, leaving 14 bases between them.

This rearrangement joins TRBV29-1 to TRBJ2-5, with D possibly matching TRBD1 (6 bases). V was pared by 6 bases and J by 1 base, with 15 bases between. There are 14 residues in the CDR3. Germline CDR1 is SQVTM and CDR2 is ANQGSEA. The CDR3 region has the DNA TGCAGCGTGGTCCCAGGGGCAGGCCAAGAGACCCAGTACTTC. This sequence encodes CSVVPGAGQETQYF.

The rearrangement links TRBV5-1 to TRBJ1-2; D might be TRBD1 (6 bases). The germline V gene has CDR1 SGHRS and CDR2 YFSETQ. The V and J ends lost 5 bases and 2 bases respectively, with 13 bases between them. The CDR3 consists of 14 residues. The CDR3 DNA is TGCGCCAGCAGACCAATACAGGGAAACTATGGCTACACCTTC. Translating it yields CASRPIQGNYGYTF. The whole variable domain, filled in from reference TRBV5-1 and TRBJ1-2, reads KAGVTQTPRYLIKTRGQQVTLSCSPISGHRSVSWYQQTPGQGLQFLFEYFSETQRNKGNFPGRFSGRQFSNSRSEMNVSTLELGDSALYLCASRPIQGNYGYTFGSGTRLTVV.

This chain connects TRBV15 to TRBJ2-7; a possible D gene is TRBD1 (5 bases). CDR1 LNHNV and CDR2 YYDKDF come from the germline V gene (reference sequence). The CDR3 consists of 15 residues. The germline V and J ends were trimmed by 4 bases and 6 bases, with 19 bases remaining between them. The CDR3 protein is CATSIFLQVQGEQYF. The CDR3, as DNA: TGTGCCACCAGCATTTTCTTACAAGTTCAGGGCGAGCAGTACTTC. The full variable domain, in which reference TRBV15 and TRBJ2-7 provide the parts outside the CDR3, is DAMVIQNPRYQVTQFGKPVTLSCSQTLNHNVMYWYQQKSSQAPKLLFHYYDKDFNNEADTPDNFQSRRPNTSFCFLDIRSPGLGDTAMYLCATSIFLQVQGEQYFGPGTRLTVT.